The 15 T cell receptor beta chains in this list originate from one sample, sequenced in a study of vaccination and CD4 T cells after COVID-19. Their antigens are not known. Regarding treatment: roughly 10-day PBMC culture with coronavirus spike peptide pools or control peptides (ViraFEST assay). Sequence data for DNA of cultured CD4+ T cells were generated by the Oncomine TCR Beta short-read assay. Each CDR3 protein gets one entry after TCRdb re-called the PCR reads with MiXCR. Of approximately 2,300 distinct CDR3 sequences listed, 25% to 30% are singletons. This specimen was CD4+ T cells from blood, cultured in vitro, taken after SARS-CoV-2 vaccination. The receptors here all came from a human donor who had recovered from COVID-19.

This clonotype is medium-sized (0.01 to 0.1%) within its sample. This chain's CDR3 is CASSEGGKVPQHF. For the CDR3, the DNA is TGTGCCAGCAGCGAAGGGGGAAAGGTCCCCCAGCATTTT. V gene TRBV9 combines with J gene TRBJ1-5; TRBD1 might be the D (6 bases). V lost 3 bases to trimming and J lost 10 bases, with 14 bases between them. Germline-derived CDR1 and CDR2 are SGDLS and YYNGEE. The CDR3 runs to 13 residues.

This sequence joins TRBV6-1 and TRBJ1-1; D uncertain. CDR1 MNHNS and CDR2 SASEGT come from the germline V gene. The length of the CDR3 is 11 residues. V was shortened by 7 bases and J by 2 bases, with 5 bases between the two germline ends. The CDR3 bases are TGTGCCAGCACCTTAAACACTGAAGCTTTCTTT. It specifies CASTLNTEAFF.

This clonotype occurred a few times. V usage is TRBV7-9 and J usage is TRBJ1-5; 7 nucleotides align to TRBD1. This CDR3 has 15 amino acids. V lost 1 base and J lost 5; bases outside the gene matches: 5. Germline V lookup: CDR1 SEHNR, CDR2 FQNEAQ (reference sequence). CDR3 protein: CASSLDDREDQPQHF. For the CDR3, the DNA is TGTGCCAGCAGCTTAGATGACAGGGAGGATCAGCCCCAGCATTTT.

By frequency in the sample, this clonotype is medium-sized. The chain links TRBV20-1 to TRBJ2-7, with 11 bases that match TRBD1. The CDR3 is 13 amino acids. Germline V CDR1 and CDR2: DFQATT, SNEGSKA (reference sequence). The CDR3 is CSVGGTGGREQYF. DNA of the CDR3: TGCAGCGTTGGGGGGACAGGGGGACGCGAGCAGTACTTC.

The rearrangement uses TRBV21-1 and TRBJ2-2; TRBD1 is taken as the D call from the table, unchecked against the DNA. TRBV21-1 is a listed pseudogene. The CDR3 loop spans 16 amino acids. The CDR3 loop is CASSKPRAGGYGELFF. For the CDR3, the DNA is TGTGCCAGCAGCAAACCGCGGGCAGGGGGCTACGGGGAGCTGTTTTTT.

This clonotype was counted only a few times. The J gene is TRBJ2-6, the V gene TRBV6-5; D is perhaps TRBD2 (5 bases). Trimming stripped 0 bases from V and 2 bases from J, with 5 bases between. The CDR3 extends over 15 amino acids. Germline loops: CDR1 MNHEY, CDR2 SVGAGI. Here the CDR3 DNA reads TGTGCCAGCAGTTACTCGAGGGCTGGGGCCAACGTCCTGACTTTC. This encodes CASSYSRAGANVLTF.

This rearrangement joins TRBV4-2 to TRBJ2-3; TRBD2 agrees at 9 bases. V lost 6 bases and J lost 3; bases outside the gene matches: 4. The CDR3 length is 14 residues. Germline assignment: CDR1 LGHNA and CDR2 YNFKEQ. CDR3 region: CASRESGGTDTQYF. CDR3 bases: TGTGCCAGCAGGGAGAGCGGGGGGACAGATACGCAGTATTTT.

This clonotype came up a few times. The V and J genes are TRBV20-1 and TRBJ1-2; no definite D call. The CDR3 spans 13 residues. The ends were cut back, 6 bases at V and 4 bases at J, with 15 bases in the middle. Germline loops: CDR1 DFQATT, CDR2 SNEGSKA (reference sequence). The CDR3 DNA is TGCAGTGCCACGCAATCTACGGGCTATGGCTACACCTTC. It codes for CSATQSTGYGYTF.

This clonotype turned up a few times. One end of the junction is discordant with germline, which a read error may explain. Here the CDR3 DNA reads TGTGCCAGCAACTTAGGCAGGTCCTATGGCTACACCTTC. This codes for CASNLGRSYGYTF. The V and J genes are TRBV7-2 and TRBJ1-2; D is undetermined. The CDR3 has 13 residues. CDR1 SGHTA and CDR2 FQGNSA come from the germline V gene.

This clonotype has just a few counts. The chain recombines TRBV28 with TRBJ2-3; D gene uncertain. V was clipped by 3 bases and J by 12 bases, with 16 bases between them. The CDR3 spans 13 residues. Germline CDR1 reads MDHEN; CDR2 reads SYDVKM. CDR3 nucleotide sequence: TGTGCCAGCAGTTTTCCACAGCCGAACACCCAGTATTTT. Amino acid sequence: CASSFPQPNTQYF.

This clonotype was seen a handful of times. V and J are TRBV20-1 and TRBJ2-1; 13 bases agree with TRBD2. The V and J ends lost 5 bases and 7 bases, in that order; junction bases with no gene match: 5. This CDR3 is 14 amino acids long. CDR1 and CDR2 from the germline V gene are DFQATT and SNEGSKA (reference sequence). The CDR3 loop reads CSAPTSGGANEQFF. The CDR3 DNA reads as TGCAGTGCTCCTACTAGCGGGGGGGCGAATGAGCAGTTCTTC.

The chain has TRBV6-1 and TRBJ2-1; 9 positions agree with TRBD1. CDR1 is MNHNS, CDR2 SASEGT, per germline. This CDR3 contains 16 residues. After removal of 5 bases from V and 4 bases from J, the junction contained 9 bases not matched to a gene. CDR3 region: CASSRTGTGRYNEQFF. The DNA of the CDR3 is TGTGCCAGCAGTCGGACTGGGACAGGGAGATACAATGAGCAGTTCTTC.

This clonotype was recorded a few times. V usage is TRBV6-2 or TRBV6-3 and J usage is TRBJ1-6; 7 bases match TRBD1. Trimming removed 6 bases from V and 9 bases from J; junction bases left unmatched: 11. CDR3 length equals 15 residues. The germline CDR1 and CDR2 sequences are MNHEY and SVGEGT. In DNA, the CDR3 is TGTGCCAGCAGACCCGGGGACAGTCGTCGTTCACCCCTCCACTTT. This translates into CASRPGDSRRSPLHF.

This chain's CDR3 is CAISESSIPGLAPDTQYF. Written as DNA, the CDR3 is TGTGCCATCAGTGAGTCGAGTATACCGGGACTAGCCCCAGATACGCAGTATTTT. The rearrangement links TRBV10-3 to TRBJ2-3, with 9 bases lining up with TRBD2. With 0 bases clipped from V and 4 bases from J, the junction kept 11 bases outside the gene matches. Germline V lookup: CDR1 ENHRY, CDR2 SYGVKD. CDR3 length: 18 amino acids.

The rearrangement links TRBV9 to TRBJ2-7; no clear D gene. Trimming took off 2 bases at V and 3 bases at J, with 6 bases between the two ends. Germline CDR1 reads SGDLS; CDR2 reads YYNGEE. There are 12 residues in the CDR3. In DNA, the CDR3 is TGTGCCAGCAGCGTTTCAGACTACGAGCAGTACTTC. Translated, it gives CASSVSDYEQYF. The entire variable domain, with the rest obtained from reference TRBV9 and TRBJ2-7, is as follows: DSGVTQTPKHLITATGQRVTLRCSPRSGDLSVYWYQQSLDQGLQFLIQYYNGEERAKGNILERFSAQQFPDLHSELNLSSLELGDSALYFCASSVSDYEQYFGPGTRLTVT.